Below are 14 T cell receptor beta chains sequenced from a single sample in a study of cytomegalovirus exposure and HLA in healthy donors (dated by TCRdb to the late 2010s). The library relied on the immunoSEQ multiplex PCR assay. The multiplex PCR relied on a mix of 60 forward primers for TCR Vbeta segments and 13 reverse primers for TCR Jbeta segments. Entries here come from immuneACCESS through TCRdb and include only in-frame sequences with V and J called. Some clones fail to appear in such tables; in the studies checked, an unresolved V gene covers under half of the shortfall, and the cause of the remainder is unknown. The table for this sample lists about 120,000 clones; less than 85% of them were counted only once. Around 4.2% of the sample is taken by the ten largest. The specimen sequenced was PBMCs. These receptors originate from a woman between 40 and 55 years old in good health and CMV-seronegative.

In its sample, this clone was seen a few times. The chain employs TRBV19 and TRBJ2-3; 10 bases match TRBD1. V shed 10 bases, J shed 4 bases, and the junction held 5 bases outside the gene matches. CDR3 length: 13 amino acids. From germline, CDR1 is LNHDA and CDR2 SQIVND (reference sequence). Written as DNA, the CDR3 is TGTGCCACAGAGACAGGGGGCTCAGATACGCAGTATTTT. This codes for CATETGGSDTQYF.

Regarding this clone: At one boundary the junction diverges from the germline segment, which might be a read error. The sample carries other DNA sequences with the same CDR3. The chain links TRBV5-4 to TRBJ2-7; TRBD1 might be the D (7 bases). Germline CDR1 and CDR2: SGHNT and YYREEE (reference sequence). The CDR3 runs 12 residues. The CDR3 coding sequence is TGTGCCAGCAGCACGGACAGGAGGGAGCAGTACTTT. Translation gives CASSTDRREQYF.

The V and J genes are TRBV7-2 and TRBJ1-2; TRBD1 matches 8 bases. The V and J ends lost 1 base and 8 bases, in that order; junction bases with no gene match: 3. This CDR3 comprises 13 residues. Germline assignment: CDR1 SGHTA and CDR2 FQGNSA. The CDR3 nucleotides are TGTGCCAGCAGCTTAGGAAGGGACAGGGGCTACACCTTC. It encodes CASSLGRDRGYTF.

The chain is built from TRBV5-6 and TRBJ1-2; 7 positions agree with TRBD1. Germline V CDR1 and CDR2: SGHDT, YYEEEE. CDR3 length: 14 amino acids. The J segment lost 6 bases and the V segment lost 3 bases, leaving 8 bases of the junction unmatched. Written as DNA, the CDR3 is TGTGCCAGCAGCTCCTTGGCAGGGGGAAATGGCTACACCTTC. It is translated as CASSSLAGGNGYTF.

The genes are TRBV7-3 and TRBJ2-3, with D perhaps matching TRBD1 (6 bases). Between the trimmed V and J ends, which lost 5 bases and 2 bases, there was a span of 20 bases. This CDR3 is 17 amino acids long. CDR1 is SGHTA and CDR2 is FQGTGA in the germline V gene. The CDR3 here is CASSPRGPQGLTDTQYF. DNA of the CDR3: TGTGCCAGCAGCCCAAGGGGACCACAGGGTCTCACAGATACGCAGTATTTT.

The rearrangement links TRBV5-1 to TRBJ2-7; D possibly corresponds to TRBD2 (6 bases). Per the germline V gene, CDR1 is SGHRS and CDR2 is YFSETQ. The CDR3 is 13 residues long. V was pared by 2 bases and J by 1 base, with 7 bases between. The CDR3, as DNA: TGCGCCAGCAGCTTTAGCGGATCCTACGAGCAGTACTTC. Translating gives CASSFSGSYEQYF.

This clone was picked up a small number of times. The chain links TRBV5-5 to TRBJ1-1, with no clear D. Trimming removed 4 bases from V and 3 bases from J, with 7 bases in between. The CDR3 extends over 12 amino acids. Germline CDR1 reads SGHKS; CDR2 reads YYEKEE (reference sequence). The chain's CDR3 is CASSPPDTEAFF. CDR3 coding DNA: TGTGCCAGCAGCCCACCGGACACTGAAGCTTTCTTT.

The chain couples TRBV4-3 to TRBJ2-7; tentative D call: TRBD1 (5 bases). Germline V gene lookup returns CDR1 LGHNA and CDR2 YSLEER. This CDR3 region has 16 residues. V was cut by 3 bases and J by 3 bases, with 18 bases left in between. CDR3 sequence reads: CASSQASQGRVYEQYF. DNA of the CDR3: TGCGCCAGCAGCCAGGCCTCCCAGGGAAGGGTCTACGAGCAGTACTTC.

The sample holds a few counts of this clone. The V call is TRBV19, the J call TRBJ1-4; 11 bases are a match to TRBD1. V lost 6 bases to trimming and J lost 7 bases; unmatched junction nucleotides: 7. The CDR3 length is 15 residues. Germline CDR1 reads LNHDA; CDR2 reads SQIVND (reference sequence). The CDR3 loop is CASRDRGQTGEKLFF. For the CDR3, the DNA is TGTGCCAGTAGGGACAGGGGGCAGACGGGTGAAAAACTGTTTTTT.

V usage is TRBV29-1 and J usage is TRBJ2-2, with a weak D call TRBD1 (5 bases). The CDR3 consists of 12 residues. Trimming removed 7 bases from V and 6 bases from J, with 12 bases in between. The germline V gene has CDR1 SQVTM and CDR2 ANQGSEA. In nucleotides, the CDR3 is TGCAGCGCCCCCGTAGGGGCCGGGGAGCTGTTTTTT. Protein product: CSAPVGAGELFF.

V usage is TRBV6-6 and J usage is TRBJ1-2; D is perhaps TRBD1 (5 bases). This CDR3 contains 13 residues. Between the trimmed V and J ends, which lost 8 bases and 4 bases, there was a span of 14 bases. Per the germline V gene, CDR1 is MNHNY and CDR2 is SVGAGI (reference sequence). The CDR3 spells CASRREVFYGYTF. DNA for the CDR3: TGTGCCAGCCGCAGGGAGGTTTTCTATGGCTACACCTTC.

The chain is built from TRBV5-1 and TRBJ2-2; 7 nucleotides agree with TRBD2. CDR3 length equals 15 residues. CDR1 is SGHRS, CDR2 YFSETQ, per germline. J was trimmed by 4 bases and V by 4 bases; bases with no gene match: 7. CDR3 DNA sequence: TGCGCCAGCAGCAACAAGCGGGGTATCACCGGGGAGCTGTTTTTT. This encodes CASSNKRGITGELFF.

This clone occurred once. Here the CDR3 reads CASSPAQGLSEKLFF. CDR3 coding DNA: TGTGCCAGCAGCCCGGCCCAGGGCTTAAGTGAAAAACTGTTTTTT. The chain joins TRBV9 to TRBJ1-4; D perhaps matches TRBD1 (5 bases). Germline loops: CDR1 SGDLS, CDR2 YYNGEE. The CDR3 has 15 amino acids. V was shortened by 4 bases and J by 7 bases, with 17 bases between the two germline ends.

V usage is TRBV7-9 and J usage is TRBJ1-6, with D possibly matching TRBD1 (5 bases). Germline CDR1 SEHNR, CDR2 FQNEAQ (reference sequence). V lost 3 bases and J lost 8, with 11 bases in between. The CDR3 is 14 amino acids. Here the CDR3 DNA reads TGTGCCAGCAGCTTGACAGACTCCGATTCACCCCTCCACTTT. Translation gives CASSLTDSDSPLHF.